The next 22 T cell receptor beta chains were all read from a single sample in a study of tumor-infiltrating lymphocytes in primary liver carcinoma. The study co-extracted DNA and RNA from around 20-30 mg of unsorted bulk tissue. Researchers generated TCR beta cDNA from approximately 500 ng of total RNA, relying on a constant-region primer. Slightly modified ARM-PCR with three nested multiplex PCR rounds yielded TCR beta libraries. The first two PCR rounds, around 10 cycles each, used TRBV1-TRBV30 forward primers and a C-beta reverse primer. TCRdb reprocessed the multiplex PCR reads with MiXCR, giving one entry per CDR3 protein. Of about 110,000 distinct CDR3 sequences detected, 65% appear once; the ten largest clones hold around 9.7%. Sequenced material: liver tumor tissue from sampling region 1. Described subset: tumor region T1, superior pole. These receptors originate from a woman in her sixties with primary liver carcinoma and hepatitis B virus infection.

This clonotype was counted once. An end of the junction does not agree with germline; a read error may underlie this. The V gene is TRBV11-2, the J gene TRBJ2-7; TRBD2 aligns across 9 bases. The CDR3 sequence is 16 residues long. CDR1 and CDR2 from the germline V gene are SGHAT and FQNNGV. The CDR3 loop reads CANSYSGRTSGSEQYF. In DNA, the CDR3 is TGCGCCAACAGCTACAGCGGGAGGACCTCGGGAAGTGAGCAGTACTTC.

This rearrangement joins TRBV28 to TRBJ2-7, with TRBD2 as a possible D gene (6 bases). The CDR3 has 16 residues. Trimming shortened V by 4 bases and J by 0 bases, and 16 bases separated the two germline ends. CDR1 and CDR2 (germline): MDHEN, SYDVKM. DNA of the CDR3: TGTGCCAGCAGTTCGTTGGAGGCGGGGAGCTCCTACGAGCAGTACTTC. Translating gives CASSSLEAGSSYEQYF.

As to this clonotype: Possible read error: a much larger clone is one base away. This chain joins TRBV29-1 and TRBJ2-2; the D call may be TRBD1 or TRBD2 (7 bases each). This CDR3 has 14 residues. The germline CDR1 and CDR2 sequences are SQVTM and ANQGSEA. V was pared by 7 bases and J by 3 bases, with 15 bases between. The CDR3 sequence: CSAWGGQYTGELFF. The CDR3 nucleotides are TGCAGCGCCTGGGGGGGACAGTACACCGGGGAGCTGTTTTTT.

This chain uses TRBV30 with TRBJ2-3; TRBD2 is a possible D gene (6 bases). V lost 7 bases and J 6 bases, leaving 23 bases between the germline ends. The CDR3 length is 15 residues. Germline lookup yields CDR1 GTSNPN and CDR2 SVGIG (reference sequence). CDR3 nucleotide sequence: TGTGCCTACTCCATAGTTGGAGGGACCGGGGATACGCAGTATTTT. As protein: CAYSIVGGTGDTQYF.

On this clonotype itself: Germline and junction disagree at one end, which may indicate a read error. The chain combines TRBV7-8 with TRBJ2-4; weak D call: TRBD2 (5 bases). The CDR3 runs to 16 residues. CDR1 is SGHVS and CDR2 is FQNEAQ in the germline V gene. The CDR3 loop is CASSPSRELDENIEYF. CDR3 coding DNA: TGTGCCAGCAGCCCCTCTCGGGAATTGGACGAAAACATTGAGTACTTC.

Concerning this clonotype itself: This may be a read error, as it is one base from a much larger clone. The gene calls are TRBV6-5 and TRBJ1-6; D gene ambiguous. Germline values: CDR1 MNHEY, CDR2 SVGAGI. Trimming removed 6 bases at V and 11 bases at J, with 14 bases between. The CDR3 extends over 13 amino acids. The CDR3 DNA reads TGTGCCAGCAGAGAGGAGGGCTACGCACCCCTCCACTTT. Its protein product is CASREEGYAPLHF.

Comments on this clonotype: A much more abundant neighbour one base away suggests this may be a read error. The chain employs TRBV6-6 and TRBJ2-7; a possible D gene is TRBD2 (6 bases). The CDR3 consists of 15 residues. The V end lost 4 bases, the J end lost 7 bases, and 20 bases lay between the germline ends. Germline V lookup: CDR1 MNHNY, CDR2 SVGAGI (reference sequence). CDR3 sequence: CASSSRDSITREQYF. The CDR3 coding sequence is TGTGCCAGCAGTTCCCGGGACTCCATTACCCGGGAGCAGTACTTC.

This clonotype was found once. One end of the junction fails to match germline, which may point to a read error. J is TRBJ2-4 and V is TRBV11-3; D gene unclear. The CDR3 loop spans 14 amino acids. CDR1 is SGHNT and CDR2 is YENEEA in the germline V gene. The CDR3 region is CASGLDFGKNIQYF. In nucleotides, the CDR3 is TGTGCCAGCGGCTTAGATTTTGGAAAAAACATTCAATACTTC.

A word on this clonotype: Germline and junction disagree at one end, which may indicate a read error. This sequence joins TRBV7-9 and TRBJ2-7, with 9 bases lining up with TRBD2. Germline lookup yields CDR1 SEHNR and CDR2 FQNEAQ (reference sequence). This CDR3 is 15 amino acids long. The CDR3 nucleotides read TGTGCCAGCAGCTTGGCGGGAGGGCGTTCCTACGAGAAGTACTTC. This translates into CASSLAGGRSYEKYF.

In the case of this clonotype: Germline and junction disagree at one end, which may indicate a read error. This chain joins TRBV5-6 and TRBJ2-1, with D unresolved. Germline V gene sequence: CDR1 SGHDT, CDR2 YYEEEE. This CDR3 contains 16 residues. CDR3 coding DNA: TGTGCCAGCACTTCCTCCGAGTCACGATCCTACGATGAGCAGTTCTTC. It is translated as CASTSSESRSYDEQFF.

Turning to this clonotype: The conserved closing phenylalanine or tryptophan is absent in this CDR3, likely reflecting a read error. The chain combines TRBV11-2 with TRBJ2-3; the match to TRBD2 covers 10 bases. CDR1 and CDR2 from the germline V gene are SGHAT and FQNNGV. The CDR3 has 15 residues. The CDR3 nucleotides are TGTGCCAGCAGCCCCCAGCGGGAGGGTACAGATATGCAGTATTCT. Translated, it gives CASSPQREGTDMQYS.

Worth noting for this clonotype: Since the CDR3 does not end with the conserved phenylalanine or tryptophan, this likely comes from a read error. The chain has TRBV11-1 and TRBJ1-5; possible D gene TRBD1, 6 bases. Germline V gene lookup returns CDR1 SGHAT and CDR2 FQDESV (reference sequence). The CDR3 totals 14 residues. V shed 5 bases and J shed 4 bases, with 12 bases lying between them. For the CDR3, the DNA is TGTGCCAGCAGCCAAGGGGGGTTAAATCAGCCCCAGCATTAT. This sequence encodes CASSQGGLNQPQHY.

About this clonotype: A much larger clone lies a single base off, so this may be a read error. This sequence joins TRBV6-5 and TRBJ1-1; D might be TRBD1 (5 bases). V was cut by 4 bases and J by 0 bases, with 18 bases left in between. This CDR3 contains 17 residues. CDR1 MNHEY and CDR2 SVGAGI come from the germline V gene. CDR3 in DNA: TGTGCCAGCAGTTCCTCTGCAGGGAGAAGGGTGAACACTGAAGCTTTCTTT. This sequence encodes CASSSSAGRRVNTEAFF.

CDR3 protein: CSVGTWGTNEKLFF. The CDR3 coding sequence is TGCAGTGTGGGAACATGGGGCACTAATGAAAAACTGTTTTTT. The V call is TRBV29-1, the J call TRBJ1-4, with D possibly being TRBD1 (5 bases). CDR3 length: 14 amino acids. From germline, CDR1 is SQVTM and CDR2 ANQGSEA.

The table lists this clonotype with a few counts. The CDR3 DNA is TGCGCCAGCAGCTGGGACAGGGCATCAAATGGCTACACCTTC. Protein product: CASSWDRASNGYTF. The chain links TRBV5-1 to TRBJ1-2; TRBD1 matches at 9 bases. Germline CDR1 SGHRS, CDR2 YFSETQ. The J segment lost 6 bases and the V segment lost 3 bases, leaving 6 bases of the junction unmatched. The CDR3 covers 14 residues.

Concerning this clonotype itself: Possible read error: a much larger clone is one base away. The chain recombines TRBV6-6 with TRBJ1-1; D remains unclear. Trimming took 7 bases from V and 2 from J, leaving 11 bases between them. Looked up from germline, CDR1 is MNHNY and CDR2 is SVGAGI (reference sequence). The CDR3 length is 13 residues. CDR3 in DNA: TGTGCCAGCACCCCTCGCGGTAACACTGAAGCTTTCTTT. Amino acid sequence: CASTPRGNTEAFF.

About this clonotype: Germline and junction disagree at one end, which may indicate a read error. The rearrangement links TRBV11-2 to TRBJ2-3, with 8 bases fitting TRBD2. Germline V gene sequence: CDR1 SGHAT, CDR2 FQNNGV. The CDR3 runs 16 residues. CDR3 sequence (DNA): TGTACCAGCAGCCCCGTAGCGGGAATGAGCACAGATACGCAGTATTTT. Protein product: CTSSPVAGMSTDTQYF.

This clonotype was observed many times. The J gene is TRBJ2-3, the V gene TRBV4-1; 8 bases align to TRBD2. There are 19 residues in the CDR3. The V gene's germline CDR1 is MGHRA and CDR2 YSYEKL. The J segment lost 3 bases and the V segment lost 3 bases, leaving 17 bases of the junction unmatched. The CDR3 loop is CASSQPPLASERETDTQYF. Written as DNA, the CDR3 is TGCGCCAGCAGCCAGCCCCCCTTAGCGTCGGAGCGGGAGACAGATACGCAGTATTTT.

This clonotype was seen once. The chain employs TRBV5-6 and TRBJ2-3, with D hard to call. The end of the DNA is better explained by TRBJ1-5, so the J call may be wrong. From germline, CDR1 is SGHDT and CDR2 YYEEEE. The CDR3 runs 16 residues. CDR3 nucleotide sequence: TGTGCCAGCAGCTTGTTAGGCACCTCTAGCATAGATACGCAGCATTTT. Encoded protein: CASSLLGTSSIDTQHF.

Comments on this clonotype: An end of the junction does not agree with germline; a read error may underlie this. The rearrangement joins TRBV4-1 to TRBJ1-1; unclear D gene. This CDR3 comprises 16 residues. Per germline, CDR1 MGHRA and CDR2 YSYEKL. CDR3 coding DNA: TGCGCCAGCAACCAAGATGGGCAGTCCATGAACACTGGAGCTTTCTTT. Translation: CASNQDGQSMNTGAFF.

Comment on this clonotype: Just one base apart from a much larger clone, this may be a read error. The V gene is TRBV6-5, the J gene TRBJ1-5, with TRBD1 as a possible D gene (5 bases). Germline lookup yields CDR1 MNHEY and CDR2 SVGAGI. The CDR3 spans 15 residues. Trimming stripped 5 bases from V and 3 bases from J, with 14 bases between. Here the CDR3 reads CASSKNDRSNQPQHF. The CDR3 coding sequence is TGTGCCAGCAGTAAAAACGACAGATCCAATCAGCCCCAGCATTTT.

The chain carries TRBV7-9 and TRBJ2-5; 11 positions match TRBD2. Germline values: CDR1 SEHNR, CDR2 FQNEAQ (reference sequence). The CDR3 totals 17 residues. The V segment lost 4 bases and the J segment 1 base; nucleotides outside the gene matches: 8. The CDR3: CASSSRLAGGTQETQYF. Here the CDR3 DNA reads TGTGCCAGCAGCTCTAGGCTAGCGGGAGGCACCCAAGAGACCCAGTACTTC.